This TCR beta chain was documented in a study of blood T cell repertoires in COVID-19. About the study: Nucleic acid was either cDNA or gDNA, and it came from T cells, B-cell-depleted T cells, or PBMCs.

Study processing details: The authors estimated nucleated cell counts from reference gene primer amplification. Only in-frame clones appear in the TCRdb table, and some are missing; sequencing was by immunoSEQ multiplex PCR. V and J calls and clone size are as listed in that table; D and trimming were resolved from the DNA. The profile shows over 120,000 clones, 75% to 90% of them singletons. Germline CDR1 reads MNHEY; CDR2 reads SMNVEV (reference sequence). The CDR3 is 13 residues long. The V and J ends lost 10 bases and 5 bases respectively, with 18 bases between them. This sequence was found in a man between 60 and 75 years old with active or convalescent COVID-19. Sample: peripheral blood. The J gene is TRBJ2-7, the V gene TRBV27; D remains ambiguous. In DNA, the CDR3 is TGTGCCAAACGACTCTTAACACCCCACGAGCAGTACTTC. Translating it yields CAKRLLTPHEQYF.